This T cell receptor beta chain emerged from a study of T cells expressing NK-cell markers. Regarding the study as a whole: More than 5 donors carried dominant NKG2C+ clonotypes that made up roughly 1.0-7.5% of their CD8+ T cells. In several donors, these clonotypes also led the CD3+CD56-NKG2C+ fraction.

In the case of this clonotype: Its target is not known.

The CDR3 sequence is 13 residues long. Per the germline V gene, CDR1 is SEHNR and CDR2 is FQNEAQ (reference sequence). For each CDR3 protein, TCRdb gives one entry from its re-call of the 5' RACE reads, without DNA. This table holds some 300,000 distinct CDR3 sequences. The chain joins TRBV7-9 to TRBJ2-7. This receptor was identified in a man aged 18 to 30 in good health. Sequencing was performed on blood T cells: a sorted CD56 or NKG2C T cell subset, CD4+ or CD8+ T cells, or bulk PBMC T cells (not recorded which). CDR3 amino acids: CASSSGPGLEQYF.